This passage covers 32 T cell receptor beta chains from one sample sequenced in a study of shared clonotypes between healthy human individuals. The method was immunoSEQ multiplex PCR; TCRdb's version includes in-frame clones alone and lacks a portion of them. The sample lists more than 900,000 clones, 75% to 85% occurring once. Sequenced sample: memory CD4+ T cells from PBMCs. Indicated subset: CD45RA-negative fraction. Source of these receptors: a man between 18 and 29 years old in good health. Some clones in this sample may be carry-over from other donors' samples.

V gene TRBV4-2 combines with J gene TRBJ2-5; D possibly matches TRBD1 or TRBD2 (5 bases each). The V end lost 5 bases, the J end lost 5 bases, and 12 bases lay between the germline ends. The CDR3 sequence is 13 residues long. CDR1 is LGHNA, CDR2 YNFKEQ, per germline. The CDR3 region has the DNA TGTGCCAGCAGCGAAAACTGGGGGGAGACCCAGTACTTC. Translation gives CASSENWGETQYF.

This chain joins TRBV27 and TRBJ1-1; D may be TRBD1 (6 bases). CDR1 MNHEY and CDR2 SMNVEV come from the germline V gene (reference sequence). Trimming shortened V by 8 bases and J by 1 base, and 23 bases separated the two germline ends. The CDR3 is 17 amino acids. DNA of the CDR3: TGTGCCAGCCTACCGAGACCCCCCAGGGGCTGGAACACTGAAGCTTTCTTT. Its translation is CASLPRPPRGWNTEAFF.

The chain is built from TRBV5-6 and TRBJ2-7; 11 nucleotides match TRBD2. This CDR3 has 17 residues. J was trimmed by 6 bases and V by 6 bases; bases with no gene match: 17. CDR1 is SGHDT and CDR2 is YYEEEE in the germline V gene. In DNA form, the CDR3 reads TGTGCCAGCACGGACGGGACTAGCGGTTCCCATACGGGCGAGCAGTACTTC. It specifies CASTDGTSGSHTGEQYF.

V gene TRBV19 combines with J gene TRBJ2-7; 7 bases are a match to TRBD2. CDR1 and CDR2 (germline): LNHDA, SQIVND (reference sequence). V shed 11 bases and J 1 base; nucleotides not matched to a gene: 17. CDR3 length: 16 residues. The chain's CDR3 is CAVINSAGRGSYEQYF. For the CDR3, the DNA is TGTGCCGTGATAAACTCAGCGGGGAGGGGATCCTACGAGCAGTACTTC.

This sequence joins TRBV27 and TRBJ2-1; TRBD2 matches 12 bases. CDR3 size: 17 residues. CDR1 and CDR2 (germline): MNHEY, SMNVEV (reference sequence). V lost 6 bases to trimming and J lost 2 bases; unmatched junction nucleotides: 8. DNA for the CDR3: TGTGCCAGCAGCACGACTAGCGGGAGTATGACCTACAATGAGCAGTTCTTC. It translates to CASSTTSGSMTYNEQFF.

This clone was seen once. The rearrangement links TRBV5-1 to TRBJ2-1; 8 nucleotides line up with TRBD2. The CDR3 covers 15 residues. CDR1 and CDR2 from the germline V gene are SGHRS and YFSETQ. Trimming at V came to 4 bases and at J to 2 bases, leaving 5 bases not matched to a gene. This chain's CDR3 is CASSPAGATYNEQFF. As DNA, the CDR3 is TGCGCCAGCAGCCCAGCGGGAGCCACCTACAATGAGCAGTTCTTC.

The V call is TRBV28, the J call TRBJ1-3; D ambiguous. The CDR3 runs 16 residues. Looked up from germline, CDR1 is MDHEN and CDR2 is SYDVKM. V lost 10 bases to trimming and J lost 0 bases, with 19 bases between them. In DNA form, the CDR3 reads TGTGCCACCCTAGGTACAGATCTCAACTCTGGAAACACCATATATTTT. This translates into CATLGTDLNSGNTIYF.

In its sample, this clone was seen a few times. The chain joins TRBV30 to TRBJ1-1, with TRBD1 as a possible D gene (6 bases). There are 17 residues in the CDR3. Deletions cut 1 base from V and 1 base from J, with 19 bases between. The V gene's germline CDR1 is GTSNPN and CDR2 SVGIG (reference sequence). The CDR3 DNA reads TGTGCCTGGAGTGGGTGGCAGGGGTCGAGGGAGAACACTGAAGCTTTCTTT. Translation gives CAWSGWQGSRENTEAFF. Looking up the rest from reference TRBV30 and TRBJ1-1 gives the full variable domain: SQTIHQWPATLVQPVGSPLSLECTVEGTSNPNLYWYRQAAGRGLQLLFYSVGIGQISSEVPQNLSASRPQDRQFILSSKKLLLSDSGFYLCAWSGWQGSRENTEAFFGQGTRLTVV.

This clone was recorded at least ten times. The sample contains more than one DNA sequence encoding this CDR3. The rearrangement uses TRBV15 and TRBJ1-2; no reliable D call. Between the trimmed V and J ends, which lost 0 bases and 1 base, there was a span of 6 bases. The germline gives CDR1 LNHNV, CDR2 YYDKDF (reference sequence). The CDR3 is made up of 14 amino acids. Here the CDR3 DNA reads TGTGCCACCAGCAGAGATACCGGTAACTATGGCTACACCTTC. This gives the protein CATSRDTGNYGYTF.

The rearrangement joins TRBV27 to TRBJ2-5; D may be TRBD1 or TRBD2 (5 bases each). The V end was cut by 2 bases, the J end by 1 base, with 8 bases between. The CDR3 covers 14 residues. Germline V gene data show CDR1 as MNHEY and CDR2 as SMNVEV (reference sequence). The CDR3 loop is CASSLRGAQETQYF. The CDR3 coding sequence is TGTGCCAGCAGTTTAAGGGGAGCCCAAGAGACCCAGTACTTC.

This clone was seen a single time. The chain combines TRBV11-2 with TRBJ1-5; 9 nucleotides match TRBD1. With 5 bases clipped from V and 9 bases from J, the junction kept 14 bases outside the gene matches. Per the germline V gene, CDR1 is SGHAT and CDR2 is FQNNGV. The CDR3 loop spans 16 amino acids. CDR3 DNA: TGTGCCAGCAGCGCGACAGGGGGAGGGGTTGGTTCGCCCCAGCATTTT. Its protein is CASSATGGGVGSPQHF.

V usage is TRBV5-8 and J usage is TRBJ1-4, with D possibly being TRBD1 (6 bases). The CDR3 runs to 14 residues. V lost 0 bases to trimming and J lost 6 bases, with 9 bases between them. Germline CDR1 reads SGHTS; CDR2 reads YDEGEE. CDR3 DNA sequence: TGTGCCAGCAGCTTGGGACAGGTTGATGAAAAACTGTTTTTT. Its protein product is CASSLGQVDEKLFF.

This clone was observed a handful of times. The chain has TRBV28 and TRBJ2-1, with TRBD1 matching 8 bases. V lost 6 bases to trimming and J lost 5 bases; unmatched junction nucleotides: 9. CDR3 length: 15 residues. Germline values: CDR1 MDHEN, CDR2 SYDVKM. The CDR3, as DNA: TGTGCCAGCAGATGGTCACAGGGGGTAAACAATGAGCAGTTCTTC. Amino acids: CASRWSQGVNNEQFF.

The rearrangement uses TRBV5-1 and TRBJ2-1; a possible D gene is TRBD2 (5 bases). This CDR3 is 14 amino acids long. CDR1 SGHRS and CDR2 YFSETQ come from the germline V gene. Trimming stripped 5 bases from V and 6 bases from J, with 15 bases between. As DNA, the CDR3 is TGCGCCAGCAGTTACGAGGGCCGGGGCAATGAGCAGTTCTTC. Translated: CASSYEGRGNEQFF.

The chain employs TRBV7-2 and TRBJ2-2; the D call may be TRBD1 or TRBD2 (5 bases each). CDR1 and CDR2 from the germline V gene are SGHTA and FQGNSA. The CDR3 loop spans 16 amino acids. The V gene lost 5 bases and the J gene lost 3 bases, with 16 bases spanning the gap. CDR3 residues: CASSPLAGTHTGELFF. The DNA for the CDR3 is TGTGCCAGCAGCCCTCTCGCAGGGACGCACACCGGGGAGCTGTTTTTT.

This clone has just one count. This rearrangement joins TRBV18 to TRBJ2-7; D possibly uses TRBD1 or TRBD2 (5 bases each). Per germline, CDR1 KGHSH and CDR2 LQKENI. The CDR3 contains 15 residues. V lost 3 bases to trimming and J lost 0 bases, with 12 bases between them. The chain's CDR3 is CASSPGRTNSYEQYF. The CDR3 nucleotides read TGTGCCAGCTCACCGGGACGGACAAACTCCTACGAGCAGTACTTC. Filled out from reference TRBV18 and TRBJ2-7, the complete variable domain reads NAGVMQNPRHLVRRRGQEARLRCSPMKGHSHVYWYRQLPEEGLKFMVYLQKENIIDESGMPKERFSAEFPKEGPSILRIQQVVRGDSAAYFCASSPGRTNSYEQYFGPGTRLTVT.

V usage is TRBV10-3 and J usage is TRBJ2-3, with 7 positions matching TRBD2. The trim removed 6 bases at V and 1 base at J, leaving 28 bases unmatched. Germline CDR1 and CDR2: ENHRY and SYGVKD. The CDR3 contains 22 residues. CDR3 sequence: CAIRLLAGEVGRPRQGTDTQYF. CDR3 sequence (DNA): TGTGCCATCAGACTTCTGGCGGGGGAGGTGGGAAGACCTCGTCAGGGCACAGATACGCAGTATTTT.

The count of this clone is one. At one boundary the junction diverges from the germline segment, which might be a read error. The chain is built from TRBV4-3 and TRBJ2-7; D uncertain. The CDR3 sequence is 15 residues long. Per the germline V gene, CDR1 is LGHNA and CDR2 is YSLEER. The CDR3 sequence is CASSSRSGQAYERYF. For the CDR3, the DNA is TGCGCCAGCAGCTCCCGCTCCGGGCAGGCCTACGAGCGGTACTTC.

This clone was observed a single time. The chain carries TRBV28 and TRBJ1-1; TRBD1 matches 8 bases. This CDR3 spans 15 amino acids. The germline V gene has CDR1 MDHEN and CDR2 SYDVKM. Unmatched junction bases numbered 6, after V lost 3 bases and J lost 3 bases. The CDR3 region has the DNA TGTGCCAGCAGTTTGCGCACAGGGGGACACACTGAAGCTTTCTTT. It yields the protein CASSLRTGGHTEAFF.

This clone was found once. The chain couples TRBV19 to TRBJ1-5; 7 nucleotides align to TRBD1. The V segment lost 5 bases and the J segment 0 bases; nucleotides outside the gene matches: 10. The CDR3 contains 17 residues. Per the germline V gene, CDR1 is LNHDA and CDR2 is SQIVND (reference sequence). CDR3 bases: TGTGCCAGTAGTCTTCGACCGGGACAGAGTAGCAATCAGCCCCAGCATTTT. This codes for CASSLRPGQSSNQPQHF. The full variable domain, rest sourced from reference TRBV19 and TRBJ1-5, is DGGITQSPKYLFRKEGQNVTLSCEQNLNHDAMYWYRQDPGQGLRLIYYSQIVNDFQKGDIAEGYSVSREKKESFPLTVTSAQKNPTAFYLCASSLRPGQSSNQPQHFGDGTRLSIL.

The chain is built from TRBV6-1 and TRBJ1-1, with D maybe TRBD1 (5 bases). Trimming removed 2 bases at V and 10 bases at J, with 20 bases between. This CDR3 comprises 15 residues. Germline V gives CDR1 MNHNS, CDR2 SASEGT. The CDR3 spells CASSERRGRGVGAFF. In DNA form, the CDR3 reads TGTGCCAGCAGTGAACGTAGGGGTCGGGGGGTTGGAGCTTTCTTT.

The chain is built from TRBV2 and TRBJ1-4, with D possibly TRBD1 on 5 matching bases. Germline V gene sequence: CDR1 SNHLY, CDR2 FYNNEI. The CDR3 spans 14 residues. The V and J ends lost 9 bases and 3 bases respectively, with 14 bases between them. Written as DNA, the CDR3 is TGTGCCAGTATACCAGGGCCCTCTAATGAAAAACTGTTTTTT. Its protein is CASIPGPSNEKLFF.

V usage is TRBV7-2 and J usage is TRBJ1-3, with D tentatively TRBD1 (6 bases). CDR3 length: 16 amino acids. Per the germline V gene, CDR1 is SGHTA and CDR2 is FQGNSA. V was cut by 0 bases and J by 0 bases, with 9 bases left in between. In nucleotides, the CDR3 is TGTGCCAGCAGCTTAGCAGGGACACGCTCTGGAAACACCATATATTTT. This encodes CASSLAGTRSGNTIYF. The full variable domain, in which reference TRBV7-2 and TRBJ1-3 provide the parts outside the CDR3, is GAGVSQSPSNKVTEKGKDVELRCDPISGHTALYWYRQSLGQGLEFLIYFQGNSAPDKSGLPSDRFSAERTGGSVSTLTIQRTQQEDSAVYLCASSLAGTRSGNTIYFGEGSWLTVV.

This chain connects TRBV5-1 to TRBJ2-7; 8 bases line up with TRBD1. Looked up from germline, CDR1 is SGHRS and CDR2 is YFSETQ. V shed 0 bases, J shed 3 bases, and the junction held 5 bases outside the gene matches. This CDR3 is 15 amino acids long. CDR3 residues: CASSLAFGQGYEQYF. The DNA of the CDR3 is TGCGCCAGCAGCTTGGCGTTCGGACAGGGCTACGAGCAGTACTTC.

Concerning this clone itself: Different DNA sequences within this sample yield the same CDR3. The J gene is TRBJ1-1, the V gene TRBV11-3; D is perhaps TRBD1 (6 bases). Germline assignment: CDR1 SGHNT and CDR2 YENEEA. There are 13 residues in the CDR3. V was cut by 4 bases and J by 5 bases, with 11 bases left in between. The CDR3 loop is CASSSEGGTEAFF. In nucleotides, the CDR3 is TGTGCCAGCAGCTCCGAAGGGGGGACTGAAGCTTTCTTT.

Of note for this clone: This may be a read error: a much more frequent sequence differs by one nucleotide. The same CDR3 arises from other DNA sequences in this sample as well. The chain joins TRBV5-1 to TRBJ2-7; 8 bases match TRBD2. Trimming at V came to 4 bases and at J to 3 bases, leaving 6 bases not matched to a gene. The germline V gene has CDR1 SGHRS and CDR2 YFSETQ. This CDR3 has 14 residues. The CDR3 coding sequence is TGCGCCAGCAGCCCCGGGACTAGTGTCTACGAGCAGTACTTC. This sequence encodes CASSPGTSVYEQYF.

The V gene is TRBV2, the J gene TRBJ2-2; TRBD2 aligns across 7 bases. Germline V lookup: CDR1 SNHLY, CDR2 FYNNEI. Trimming took 4 bases from V and 2 from J; bases not matched to a gene: 7. This CDR3 is 16 amino acids long. This CDR3 reads CASSAEASGNTGELFF. In DNA form, the CDR3 reads TGTGCCAGCAGTGCCGAGGCTAGCGGAAACACCGGGGAGCTGTTTTTT.

The chain combines TRBV28 with TRBJ1-2, with D uncertain. The V end lost 2 bases, the J end lost 1 base, and 11 bases lay between the germline ends. The CDR3 runs to 15 residues. In germline, CDR1 is MDHEN, CDR2 SYDVKM. The CDR3 protein is CASSLVTVDNYGYTF. The CDR3 nucleotides are TGTGCCAGCAGTTTAGTGACGGTTGATAACTATGGCTACACCTTC.

The chain joins TRBV30 to TRBJ2-1; D is possibly TRBD2 (5 bases). V was clipped by 2 bases and J by 16 bases, with 24 bases between them. Per the germline V gene, CDR1 is GTSNPN and CDR2 is SVGIG (reference sequence). The CDR3 has 14 amino acids. CDR3 nucleotides: TGTGCCTGGAGTCCCATAAGTGCGGACCAGGAGGAATTCTTC. Its protein product is CAWSPISADQEEFF.

The rearrangement links TRBV18 to TRBJ1-1; D remains unclear. V was cut by 5 bases and J by 0 bases, with 7 bases left in between. The CDR3 is 13 amino acids. The V gene's germline CDR1 is KGHSH and CDR2 LQKENI. CDR3 sequence (DNA): TGTGCCAGCTCATCCACAGTGAACACTGAAGCTTTCTTT. Protein sequence: CASSSTVNTEAFF.

V usage is TRBV9 and J usage is TRBJ2-7; 8 bases line up with TRBD2. The CDR3 sequence is 16 residues long. V gave up 4 bases and J gave up 2 bases; unmatched junction bases: 11. Germline V gives CDR1 SGDLS, CDR2 YYNGEE. CDR3 DNA: TGTGCCAGCAGCTCCGAAGGGACTAGGGGGACCTACGAGCAGTACTTC. It yields the protein CASSSEGTRGTYEQYF.

The chain combines TRBV9 with TRBJ1-4; 10 bases are a match to TRBD1. The CDR3 spans 16 residues. Germline assignment: CDR1 SGDLS and CDR2 YYNGEE. J gave up 7 bases and V 0 bases, and 6 bases lay outside the gene matches. The CDR3 coding sequence is TGTGCCAGCAGCGTAGCACCGACAGGGGGCGTTGAAAAACTGTTTTTT. Translation gives CASSVAPTGGVEKLFF. Supplemented by reference TRBV9 and TRBJ1-4, the full variable domain reads DSGVTQTPKHLITATGQRVTLRCSPRSGDLSVYWYQQSLDQGLQFLIQYYNGEERAKGNILERFSAQQFPDLHSELNLSSLELGDSALYFCASSVAPTGGVEKLFFGSGTQLSVL.